This T cell receptor beta chain was recorded in a study of Graves' ophthalmopathy and Graves' hyperthyroidism. Study-wide background: Investigators collected peripheral blood at initial diagnosis, before any treatment was given.

Germline CDR1 reads SGHTA; CDR2 reads FQGNSA. This CDR3 spans 14 amino acids. The V and J ends lost 6 bases and 2 bases, in that order; junction bases with no gene match: 6. Amplification of TCR beta CDR3 regions used RNA transcripts. In the first round, RT-PCR was carried out with HTBI primers, and a multiplex PCR formed the second round. TCRdb re-called the multiplex PCR reads through MiXCR, storing one row per CDR3 protein. The sample carries fewer than 400,000 distinct CDR3 sequences, around 18% recorded once. This clonotype appeared many times. The chain carries TRBV7-2 and TRBJ2-7; TRBD1 aligns across 8 bases. Sequenced material: peripheral blood. The sequence derives from a woman under 30 with Graves' ophthalmopathy. In nucleotides, the CDR3 is TGTGCCAGCAGACAGGACAGGGCAACCTACGAGCAGTACTTC. Translated: CASRQDRATYEQYF.